These T cell receptor beta chains were read from a single sample in a study of blood T cell repertoires in COVID-19. The data were produced by immunoSEQ multiplex PCR, yet TCRdb's version contains in-frame clones alone and is incomplete. Here the sample spans 210,000 or so clones, 70% to 90% being singletons. Sequenced input: peripheral blood. These receptors were taken from a woman aged 18-29 years who had recovered from COVID-19. CDR3s include the opening cysteine and the closing phenylalanine or tryptophan. Fields, in order: clone size, CDR3 length, V gene, D gene, J gene, CDR3 protein, CDR3 DNA. The D gene is left open where the match is weak. A row's size may be missing; if present it is once, few, many or a size class.

>-|13|TRBV19|TRBD1|TRBJ1-1
CASRQTGETEAFF
TGTGCCAGTAGACAAACAGGGGAAACTGAAGCTTTCTTT
>-|12|TRBV7-6|-|TRBJ2-7
CASSLTGYEQYF
TGTGCCAGCAGCTTAACGGGCTACGAGCAGTACTTC
>few|15|TRBV7-2|TRBD2|TRBJ2-7
CASSLAILADYEQYF
TGTGCCAGCAGCTTAGCGATTCTAGCGGACTACGAGCAGTACTTC
>-|13|TRBV5-1|-|TRBJ2-3
CASSLLATDTQYF
TGCGCCAGCAGCTTGTTGGCCACAGATACGCAGTATTTT
>-|14|TRBV19|TRBD2|TRBJ2-7
CASSVSGSSFEQYF
TGTGCCAGTAGTGTTAGCGGGAGCTCATTCGAGCAGTACTTC
>few|14|TRBV19|TRBD1|TRBJ1-1
CASSIPPGGTEAFF
TGTGCCAGTAGTATCCCCCCAGGGGGCACTGAAGCTTTCTTT
>-|14|TRBV5-6|-|TRBJ1-1
CASSLALTMTEAFF
TGTGCCAGCAGCTTGGCCCTTACAATGACAGAAGCTTTCTTT
>once|16|TRBV3-1/TRBV3-2|-|TRBJ2-5
CASSQGLRRVEETQYF
TGTGCCAGCAGCCAAGGGCTGCGCAGGGTGGAAGAGACCCAGTACTTC
>-|14|TRBV25-1|TRBD1|TRBJ1-2
CASSETGTSFGYTF
TGTGCCAGCAGTGAGACAGGGACTTCCTTTGGCTACACCTTC
>-|13|TRBV29-1|-|TRBJ2-1
CSVEQGVDNEQFF
TGCAGCGTTGAACAGGGCGTGGACAATGAGCAGTTCTTC
>-|15|TRBV12-1|-|TRBJ1-5
CASSFPGGDNQPQHF
TGTGCCAGCAGCTTTCCCGGGGGGGACAATCAGCCCCAGCATTTT
>-|17|TRBV3-1/TRBV3-2|TRBD2|TRBJ2-1
CASSQIRTSGNYNEQFF
TGTGCCAGCAGCCAGATAAGGACTAGCGGGAATTACAATGAGCAGTTCTTC